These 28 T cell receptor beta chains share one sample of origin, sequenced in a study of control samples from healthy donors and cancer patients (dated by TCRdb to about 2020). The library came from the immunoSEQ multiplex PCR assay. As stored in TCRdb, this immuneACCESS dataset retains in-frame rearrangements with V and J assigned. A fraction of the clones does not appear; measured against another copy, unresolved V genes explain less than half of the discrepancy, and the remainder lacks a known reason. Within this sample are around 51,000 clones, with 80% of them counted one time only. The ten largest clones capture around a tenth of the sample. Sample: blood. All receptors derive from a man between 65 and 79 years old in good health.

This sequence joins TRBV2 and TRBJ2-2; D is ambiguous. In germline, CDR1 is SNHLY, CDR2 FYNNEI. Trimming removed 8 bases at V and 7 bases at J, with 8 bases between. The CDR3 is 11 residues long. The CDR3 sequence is CASGSVGELFF. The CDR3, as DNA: TGTGCCAGCGGGTCAGTCGGGGAGCTGTTTTTT.

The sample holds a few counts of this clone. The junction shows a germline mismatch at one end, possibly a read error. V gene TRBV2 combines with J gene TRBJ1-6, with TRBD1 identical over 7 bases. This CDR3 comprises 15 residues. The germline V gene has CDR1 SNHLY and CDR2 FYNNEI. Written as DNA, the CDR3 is TGTGCCAGCAGAGAAGACAGGGTGGGGAATTCACCCCTCCACTTT. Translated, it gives CASREDRVGNSPLHF.

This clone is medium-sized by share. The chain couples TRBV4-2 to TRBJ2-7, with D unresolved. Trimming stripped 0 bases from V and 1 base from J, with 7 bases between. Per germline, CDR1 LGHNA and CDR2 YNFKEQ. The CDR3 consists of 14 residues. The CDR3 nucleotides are TGTGCCAGCAGCCAAGAAATGGTGTCCTACGAGCAGTACTTC. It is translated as CASSQEMVSYEQYF.

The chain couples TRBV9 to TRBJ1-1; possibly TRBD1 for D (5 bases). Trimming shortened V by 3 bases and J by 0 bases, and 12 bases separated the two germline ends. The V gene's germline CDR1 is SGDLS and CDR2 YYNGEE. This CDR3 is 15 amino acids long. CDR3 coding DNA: TGTGCCAGCAGCGGGAGACAGAACCTGAACACTGAAGCTTTCTTT. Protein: CASSGRQNLNTEAFF.

The CDR3 sequence is CASSYNTGQLNGYTF. CDR3 DNA: TGTGCCAGCAGTTACAATACGGGACAGTTAAATGGCTACACCTTC. The chain employs TRBV28 and TRBJ1-2, with 7 bases identical to TRBD1. The CDR3 has 15 amino acids. Per the germline V gene, CDR1 is MDHEN and CDR2 is SYDVKM. V lost 4 bases to trimming and J lost 6 bases; unmatched junction nucleotides: 11.

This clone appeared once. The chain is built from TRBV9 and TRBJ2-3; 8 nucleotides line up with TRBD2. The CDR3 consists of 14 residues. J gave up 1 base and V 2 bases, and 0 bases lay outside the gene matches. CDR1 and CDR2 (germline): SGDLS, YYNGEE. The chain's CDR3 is CASSVSGGTDTQYF. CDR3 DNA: TGTGCCAGCAGCGTTAGCGGGGGCACAGATACGCAGTATTTT.

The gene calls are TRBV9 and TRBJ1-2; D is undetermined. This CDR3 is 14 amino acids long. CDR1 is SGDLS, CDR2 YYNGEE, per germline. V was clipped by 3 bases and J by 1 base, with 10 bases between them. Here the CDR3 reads CASSAGNSNYGYTF. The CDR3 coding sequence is TGTGCCAGCAGCGCCGGGAATAGTAACTATGGCTACACCTTC.

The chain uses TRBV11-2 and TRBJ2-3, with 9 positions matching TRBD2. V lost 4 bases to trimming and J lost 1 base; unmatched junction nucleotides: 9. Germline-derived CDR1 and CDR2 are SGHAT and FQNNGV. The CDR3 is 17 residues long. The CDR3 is CASSWASGARGTDTQYF. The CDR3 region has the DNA TGTGCCAGCAGCTGGGCTAGCGGGGCCCGGGGCACAGATACGCAGTATTTT.

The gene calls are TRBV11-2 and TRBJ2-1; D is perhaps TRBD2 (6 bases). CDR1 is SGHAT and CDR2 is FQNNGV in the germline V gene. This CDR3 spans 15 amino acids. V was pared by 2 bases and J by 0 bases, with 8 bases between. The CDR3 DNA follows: TGTGCCAGCAGCTTAATAGCGGCCTCCTACAATGAGCAGTTCTTC. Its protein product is CASSLIAASYNEQFF. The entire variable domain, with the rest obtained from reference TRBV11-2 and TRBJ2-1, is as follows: EAGVAQSPRYKIIEKRQSVAFWCNPISGHATLYWYQQILGQGPKLLIQFQNNGVVDDSQLPKDRFSAERLKGVDSTLKIQPAKLEDSAVYLCASSLIAASYNEQFFGPGTRLTVL.

The CDR3 loop is CASSNGGAETQYF. In nucleotides, the CDR3 is TGTGCCAGCAGTAACGGGGGAGCCGAGACCCAGTACTTC. The chain has TRBV2 and TRBJ2-5, with D maybe TRBD2 (6 bases). The CDR3 sequence is 13 residues long. Germline loops: CDR1 SNHLY, CDR2 FYNNEI. Trimming removed 5 bases at V and 5 bases at J, with 12 bases between.

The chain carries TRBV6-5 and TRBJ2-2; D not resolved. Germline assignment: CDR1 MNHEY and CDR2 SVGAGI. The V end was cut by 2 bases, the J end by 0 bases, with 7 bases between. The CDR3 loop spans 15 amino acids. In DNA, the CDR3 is TGTGCCAGCAGTTACGACCTTGCGAACACCGGGGAGCTGTTTTTT. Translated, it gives CASSYDLANTGELFF.

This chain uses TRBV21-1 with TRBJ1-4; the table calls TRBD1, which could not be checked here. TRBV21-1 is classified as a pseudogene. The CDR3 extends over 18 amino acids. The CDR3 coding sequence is TGTGCCAGCAGCACTCCCGGGACAGGGGCCCTGTCGAATGAAAAACTGTTTTTT. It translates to CASSTPGTGALSNEKLFF.

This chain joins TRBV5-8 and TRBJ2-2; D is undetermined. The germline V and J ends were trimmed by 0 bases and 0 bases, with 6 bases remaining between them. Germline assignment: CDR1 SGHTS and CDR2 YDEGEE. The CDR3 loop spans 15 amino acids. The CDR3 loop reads CASSLGQPNTGELFF. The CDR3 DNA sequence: TGTGCCAGCAGCTTGGGGCAGCCGAACACCGGGGAGCTGTTTTTT.

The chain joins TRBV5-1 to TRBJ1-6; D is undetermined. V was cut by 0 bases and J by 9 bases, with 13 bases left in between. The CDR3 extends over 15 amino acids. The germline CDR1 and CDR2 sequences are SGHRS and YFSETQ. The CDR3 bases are TGCGCCAGCAGCTTGGACTCACATGGTCGTTCACCCCTCCACTTT. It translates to CASSLDSHGRSPLHF.

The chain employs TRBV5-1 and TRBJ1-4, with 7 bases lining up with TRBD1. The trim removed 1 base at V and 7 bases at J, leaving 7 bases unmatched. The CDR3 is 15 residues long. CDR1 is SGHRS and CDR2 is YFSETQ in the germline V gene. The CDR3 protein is CASSLRTGVGEKLFF. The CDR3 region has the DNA TGCGCCAGCAGCTTGCGCACAGGGGTGGGTGAAAAACTGTTTTTT.

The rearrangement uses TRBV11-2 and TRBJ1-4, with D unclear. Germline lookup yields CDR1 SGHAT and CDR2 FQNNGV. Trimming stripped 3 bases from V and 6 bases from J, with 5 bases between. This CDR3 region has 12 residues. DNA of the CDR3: TGTGCCAGCAGCTTGGTTGATGAAAAACTGTTTTTT. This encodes CASSLVDEKLFF.

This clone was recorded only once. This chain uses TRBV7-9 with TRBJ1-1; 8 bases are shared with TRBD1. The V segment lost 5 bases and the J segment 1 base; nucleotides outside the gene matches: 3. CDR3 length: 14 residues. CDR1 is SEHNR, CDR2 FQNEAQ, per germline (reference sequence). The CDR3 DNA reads TGTGCCAGCAGCCAGGGGGCGTCGAACACTGAAGCTTTCTTT. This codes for CASSQGASNTEAFF.

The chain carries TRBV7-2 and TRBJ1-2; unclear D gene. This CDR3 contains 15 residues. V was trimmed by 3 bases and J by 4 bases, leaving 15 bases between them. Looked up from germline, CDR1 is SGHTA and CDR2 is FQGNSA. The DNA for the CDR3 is TGTGCCAGCAGCTTCCTCAATGGGCCGGGCTATGGCTACACCTTC. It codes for CASSFLNGPGYGYTF. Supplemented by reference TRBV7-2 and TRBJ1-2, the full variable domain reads GAGVSQSPSNKVTEKGKDVELRCDPISGHTALYWYRQSLGQGLEFLIYFQGNSAPDKSGLPSDRFSAERTGGSVSTLTIQRTQQEDSAVYLCASSFLNGPGYGYTFGSGTRLTVV.

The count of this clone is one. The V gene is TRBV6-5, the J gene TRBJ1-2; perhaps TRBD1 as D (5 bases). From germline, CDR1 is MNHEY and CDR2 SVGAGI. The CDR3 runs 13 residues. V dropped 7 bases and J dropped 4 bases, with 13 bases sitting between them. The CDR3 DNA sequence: TGTGCCAGCAAGAAGGGGCAGCTCTATGGCTACACCTTC. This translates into CASKKGQLYGYTF.

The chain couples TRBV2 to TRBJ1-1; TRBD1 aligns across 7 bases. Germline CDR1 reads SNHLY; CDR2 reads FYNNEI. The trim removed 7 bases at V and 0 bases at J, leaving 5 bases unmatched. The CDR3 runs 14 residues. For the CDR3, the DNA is TGTGCCAGCAATAGACAGGGACTGAACACTGAAGCTTTCTTT. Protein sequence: CASNRQGLNTEAFF.

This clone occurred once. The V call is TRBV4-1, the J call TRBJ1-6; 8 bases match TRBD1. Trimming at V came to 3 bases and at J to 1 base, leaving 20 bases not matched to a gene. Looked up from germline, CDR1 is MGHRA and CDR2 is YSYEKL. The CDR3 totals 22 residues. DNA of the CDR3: TGCGCCAGCAGCCAGGCTAAGGGACAGGCATACCCCTTCCCGTCCTATAATTCACCCCTCCACTTT. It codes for CASSQAKGQAYPFPSYNSPLHF.

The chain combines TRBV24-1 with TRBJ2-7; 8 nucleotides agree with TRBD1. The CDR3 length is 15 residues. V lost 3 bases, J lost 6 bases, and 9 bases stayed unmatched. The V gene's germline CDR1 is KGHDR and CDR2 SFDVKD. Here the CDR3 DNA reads TGTGCCACCAGTGATAGCGCAGGGGGCCGCAGCGAGCAGTACTTC. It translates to CATSDSAGGRSEQYF.

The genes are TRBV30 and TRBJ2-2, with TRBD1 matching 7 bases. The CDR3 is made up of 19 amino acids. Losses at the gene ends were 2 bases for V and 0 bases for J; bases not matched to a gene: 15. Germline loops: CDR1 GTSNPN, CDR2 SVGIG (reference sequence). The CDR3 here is CAWSPVTGSLRPNTGELFF. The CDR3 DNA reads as TGTGCCTGGAGTCCTGTGACAGGGTCGCTACGACCGAACACCGGGGAGCTGTTTTTT.

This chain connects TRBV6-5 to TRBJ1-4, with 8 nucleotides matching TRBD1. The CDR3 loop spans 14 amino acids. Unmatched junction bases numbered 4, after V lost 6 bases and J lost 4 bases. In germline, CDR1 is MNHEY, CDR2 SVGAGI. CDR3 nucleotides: TGTGCCAGCAGCCTGGACAGGGTTAATGAAAAACTGTTTTTT. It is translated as CASSLDRVNEKLFF.

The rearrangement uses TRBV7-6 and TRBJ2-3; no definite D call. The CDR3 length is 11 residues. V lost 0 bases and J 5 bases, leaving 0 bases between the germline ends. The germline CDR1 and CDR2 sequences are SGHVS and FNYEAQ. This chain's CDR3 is CASSLADTQYF. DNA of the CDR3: TGTGCCAGCAGCTTAGCAGATACGCAGTATTTT.

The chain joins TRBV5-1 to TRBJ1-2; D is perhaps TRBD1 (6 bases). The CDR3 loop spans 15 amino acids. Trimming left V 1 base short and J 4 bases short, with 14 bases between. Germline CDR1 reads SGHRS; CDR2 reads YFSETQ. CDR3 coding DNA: TGCGCCAGCAGCTTGTCAGGGGAGATCGGCTATGGCTACACCTTC. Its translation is CASSLSGEIGYGYTF.

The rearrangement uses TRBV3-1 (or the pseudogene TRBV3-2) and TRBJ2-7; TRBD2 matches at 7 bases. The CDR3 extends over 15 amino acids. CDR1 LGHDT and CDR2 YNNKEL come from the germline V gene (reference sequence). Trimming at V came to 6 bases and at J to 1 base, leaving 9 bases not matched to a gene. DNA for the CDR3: TGTGCCAGCAGTACGCAACCCGGGGGGTCCTACGAGCAGTACTTC. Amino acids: CASSTQPGGSYEQYF.

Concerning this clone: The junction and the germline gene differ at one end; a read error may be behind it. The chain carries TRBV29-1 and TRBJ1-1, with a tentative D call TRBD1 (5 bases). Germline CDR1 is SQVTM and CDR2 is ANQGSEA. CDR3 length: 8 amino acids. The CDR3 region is CSVEDKIF. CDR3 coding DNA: TGCAGCGTTGAGGACAAGATCTTT.